This entry lists 32 T cell receptor beta chains sequenced from one sample in a study of blood T cells in healthy people across ages. Together with a sample-barcoded 5' primer, a J-beta primer mix was included in a second PCR lasting roughly 6 to 12 cycles. TCRdb used MiXCR to reprocess the 5' RACE reads, holding one entry per CDR3 protein. The sample includes 780,000 or so distinct CDR3 sequences, approximately 60% seen only once; the top ten take approximately 24%. Sequencing used blood. These TCRs come from a man aged 35 to 55 in good health.

The V gene is TRBV6-1, the J gene TRBJ1-6; D not resolved. The CDR3 sequence is 16 residues long. Germline V gene sequence: CDR1 MNHNS, CDR2 SASEGT. Trimming cost V 2 bases and J 0 bases, with 8 bases left between them. CDR3 nucleotides: TGTGCCAGCAGTGAATCGCGGGGCTCCTATAATTCACCCCTCCACTTT. It is translated as CASSESRGSYNSPLHF.

The chain is built from TRBV6-5 and TRBJ1-2; perhaps TRBD1 as D (6 bases). Trimming removed 5 bases from V and 8 bases from J, with 21 bases in between. The CDR3 is 15 residues long. Per the germline V gene, CDR1 is MNHEY and CDR2 is SVGAGI. The CDR3 nucleotides are TGTGCCAGCAGTAACGCACGATTGGACAGACGCGGCTACACCTTC. Its translation: CASSNARLDRRGYTF.

This chain connects TRBV5-6 to TRBJ1-4, with D possibly TRBD1 on 6 matching bases. The CDR3 consists of 16 residues. Trimming cost V 4 bases and J 2 bases, with 15 bases left between them. From germline, CDR1 is SGHDT and CDR2 YYEEEE. The CDR3 spells CASSLQQQGTNEKLFF. CDR3 sequence (DNA): TGTGCCAGCAGCCTTCAGCAACAGGGTACTAATGAAAAACTGTTTTTT.

This chain uses TRBV9 with TRBJ2-5; tentative D call: TRBD1 (5 bases). V lost 4 bases and J 1 base, leaving 17 bases between the germline ends. Germline V gene data show CDR1 as SGDLS and CDR2 as YYNGEE. The CDR3 length is 16 residues. In DNA, the CDR3 is TGTGCCAGCAGCCAGGGCCCCCGACAAACCCAAGAGACCCAGTACTTC. Translation gives CASSQGPRQTQETQYF.

This clonotype was seen more than once but under ten times. V is TRBV10-3 and J is TRBJ2-6; 10 nucleotides align to TRBD1. CDR1 ENHRY and CDR2 SYGVKD come from the germline V gene. This CDR3 comprises 17 residues. J lost 4 bases, V lost 5 bases, and 8 bases had no gene match. For the CDR3, the DNA is TGTGCCATCAGTCCGGGACAGGGGAGAGGAGGGGCCAACGTCCTGACTTTC. Its protein product is CAISPGQGRGGANVLTF.

This clonotype was observed a few times. The rearrangement uses TRBV24-1 and TRBJ2-7; the D is unclear. The CDR3 sequence is 13 residues long. V was pared by 1 base and J by 3 bases, with 6 bases between. The germline V gene has CDR1 KGHDR and CDR2 SFDVKD. The CDR3 bases are TGTGCCACCAGTGATTTAGGCGGCTACGAGCAGTACTTC. It encodes CATSDLGGYEQYF.

The chain has TRBV10-3 and TRBJ2-2, with 7 bases matching TRBD1. In germline, CDR1 is ENHRY, CDR2 SYGVKD. The junction had 15 bases not matched to a gene; V was cut back by 7 bases and J by 4 bases. This CDR3 region has 17 residues. The CDR3 DNA reads as TGTGCCATCATGCTCGGAAGACAGGGCCAGGGCACCGGGGAGCTGTTTTTT. Amino acids: CAIMLGRQGQGTGELFF.

This clonotype was seen a handful of times. CDR3 sequence reads: CASSLLSSADYNYGYTF. The CDR3 nucleotides read TGTGCCAGCAGCTTACTTTCCTCGGCAGACTATAACTATGGCTACACCTTC. The chain couples TRBV7-2 to TRBJ1-2; D gene uncertain. Germline values: CDR1 SGHTA, CDR2 FQGNSA. This CDR3 has 17 amino acids. Trimming removed 2 bases from V and 1 base from J, with 17 bases in between.

This clonotype was observed a few times. CDR3 nucleotide sequence: TGTGCCAGCAGTAAACAGGGGTCAGTGGAGACCCAGTACTTC. Translation: CASSKQGSVETQYF. The chain combines TRBV27 with TRBJ2-5, with 7 bases lining up with TRBD1. The CDR3 is 14 residues long. Germline assignment: CDR1 MNHEY and CDR2 SMNVEV (reference sequence). V shed 5 bases, J shed 5 bases, and the junction held 8 bases outside the gene matches.

The rearrangement joins TRBV5-1 to TRBJ2-3; tentatively, D is TRBD1 (5 bases). The CDR3 spans 17 residues. The ends were cut back, 2 bases at V and 2 bases at J, with 18 bases in the middle. CDR1 is SGHRS and CDR2 is YFSETQ in the germline V gene. The CDR3 DNA is TGCGCCAGCAGCTTTTCCGGAACCAGACAGCTCACAGATACGCAGTATTTT. The encoded protein is CASSFSGTRQLTDTQYF.

This clonotype turned up a few times. The chain uses TRBV28 and TRBJ2-7; the D is unclear. Germline values: CDR1 MDHEN, CDR2 SYDVKM. Between the trimmed V and J ends, which lost 2 bases and 0 bases, there was a span of 8 bases. The CDR3 loop spans 14 amino acids. CDR3 coding DNA: TGTGCCAGCAGTTTAGTGAGTAGCTCCTACGAGCAGTACTTC. Translated, it gives CASSLVSSSYEQYF.

This clonotype appeared a few times. The chain has TRBV7-2 and TRBJ2-3; possible D gene TRBD2, 6 bases. The V gene lost 5 bases and the J gene lost 8 bases, with 11 bases spanning the gap. This CDR3 contains 12 residues. Germline V gene sequence: CDR1 SGHTA, CDR2 FQGNSA. The CDR3 region is CASSIRRGTQYF. The CDR3 nucleotides read TGTGCCAGCAGCATCCGGCGGGGTACGCAGTATTTT.

The chain has TRBV19 and TRBJ2-7; D unresolved. The CDR3 consists of 14 residues. Germline V lookup: CDR1 LNHDA, CDR2 SQIVND (reference sequence). V lost 5 bases to trimming and J lost 7 bases, with 18 bases between them. DNA for the CDR3: TGTGCCAGTAGTGGTTTGAGTGCCCCCTGGGAGCAGTACTTC. It codes for CASSGLSAPWEQYF.

The J gene is TRBJ2-4, the V gene TRBV7-2; D remains ambiguous. The CDR3 is 16 amino acids. Looked up from germline, CDR1 is SGHTA and CDR2 is FQGNSA. Trimming took off 0 bases at V and 0 bases at J, with 9 bases between the two ends. The CDR3 reads CASSLAGLVAKNIQYF. The CDR3 DNA sequence: TGTGCCAGCAGCTTAGCGGGATTAGTAGCCAAAAACATTCAGTACTTC.

This clonotype was counted only a few times. The rearrangement uses TRBV20-1 and TRBJ1-2; 8 bases align to TRBD1. Germline lookup yields CDR1 DFQATT and CDR2 SNEGSKA (reference sequence). This CDR3 has 13 amino acids. V lost 5 bases and J lost 2; bases outside the gene matches: 4. CDR3 protein: CSAPRQGNYGYTF. The DNA of the CDR3 is TGCAGTGCTCCCCGACAGGGGAACTATGGCTACACCTTC.

The rearrangement uses TRBV13 and TRBJ2-5, with D possibly being TRBD2 (6 bases). The CDR3 has 13 amino acids. The ends were cut back, 7 bases at V and 7 bases at J, with 16 bases in the middle. Per germline, CDR1 PRHDT and CDR2 FYEKMQ (reference sequence). The CDR3 DNA sequence: TGTGCCAGCAAGGACTACCTGAGGGGGACCCAGTACTTC. Its protein product is CASKDYLRGTQYF.

The chain has TRBV7-9 and TRBJ2-1, with TRBD1 matching over 7 bases. The CDR3 is made up of 17 amino acids. Germline loops: CDR1 SEHNR, CDR2 FQNEAQ (reference sequence). Trimming at V came to 4 bases and at J to 0 bases, leaving 9 bases not matched to a gene. CDR3: CASSSTTQGSSYNEQFF. The CDR3 DNA sequence: TGTGCCAGCAGCTCTACTACACAGGGGTCCTCCTACAATGAGCAGTTCTTC. The variable domain in full, with the rest retrieved from reference TRBV7-9 and TRBJ2-1, is DTGVSQNPRHKITKRGQNVTFRCDPISEHNRLYWYRQTLGQGPEFLTYFQNEAQLEKSRLLSDRFSAERPKGSFSTLEIQRTEQGDSAMYLCASSSTTQGSSYNEQFFGPGTRLTVL.

The rearrangement uses TRBV25-1 and TRBJ2-1; 8 bases are shared with TRBD1. Per germline, CDR1 MGHDK and CDR2 SYGVNS. Germline trimming cut 3 bases from V and 4 bases from J; bases unmatched to any gene: 11. The CDR3 is 17 residues long. In nucleotides, the CDR3 is TGTGCCAGCAGTGATTCCCTGACAGGGGTCATATACAATGAGCAGTTCTTC. Translated: CASSDSLTGVIYNEQFF. The variable domain in full, completed from reference TRBV25-1 and TRBJ2-1, reads EADIYQTPRYLVIGTGKKITLECSQTMGHDKMYWYQQDPGMELHLIHYSYGVNSTEKGDLSSESTVSRIRTEHFPLTLESARPSHTSQYLCASSDSLTGVIYNEQFFGPGTRLTVL.

This clonotype was observed a few times. This rearrangement joins TRBV7-6 to TRBJ2-7, with 7 positions matching TRBD1. Germline V gene lookup returns CDR1 SGHVS and CDR2 FNYEAQ. The CDR3 covers 14 residues. V lost 5 bases, J lost 7 bases, and 11 bases stayed unmatched. CDR3 loop: CASSPGGLSGEQYF. CDR3 bases: TGTGCCAGCAGCCCAGGGGGATTGTCGGGGGAGCAGTACTTC.

In its sample, this clonotype was seen a few times. The rearrangement uses TRBV5-1 and TRBJ2-6; the match to TRBD2 covers 10 bases. Germline CDR1 and CDR2: SGHRS and YFSETQ. With 5 bases clipped from V and 3 bases from J, the junction kept 14 bases outside the gene matches. The CDR3 contains 19 residues. CDR3 sequence (DNA): TGCGCCAGCAGTTTTGGAGCGGGAGGGCCCTTAGGTGGGGCCAACGTCCTGACTTTC. This translates into CASSFGAGGPLGGANVLTF.

The V call is TRBV5-1, the J call TRBJ2-7, with D possibly matching TRBD2 (6 bases). The assigned J gene may be wrong: the sequence end matches TRBJ2-5 better. Germline V gives CDR1 SGHRS, CDR2 YFSETQ. This CDR3 is 14 amino acids long. This chain's CDR3 is CASSLTSRTETQYF. For the CDR3, the DNA is TGCGCCAGCAGCTTGACTAGCAGGACGGAGACCCAGTACTTC.

The J gene is TRBJ2-7, the V gene TRBV6-5, with TRBD1 identical over 9 bases. With the DNA end fitting TRBJ2-5 better, the J assignment may be wrong. The CDR3 is made up of 18 amino acids. The germline gives CDR1 MNHEY, CDR2 SVGAGI. CDR3 residues: CASSYSGQGSAGEETQYF. CDR3 sequence (DNA): TGTGCCAGCAGTTACTCCGGACAGGGGAGTGCGGGAGAAGAGACCCAGTACTTC.

The chain recombines TRBV20-1 with TRBJ2-6; D remains ambiguous. The germline gives CDR1 DFQATT, CDR2 SNEGSKA (reference sequence). Trimming stripped 0 bases from V and 0 bases from J, with 9 bases between. This CDR3 comprises 16 residues. CDR3 coding DNA: TGCAGTGCTAGAGATTCTCGTTTCTCTGGGGCCAACGTCCTGACTTTC. Residues: CSARDSRFSGANVLTF.

The J gene is TRBJ2-1, the V gene TRBV7-9; 8 bases agree with TRBD1. V shed 6 bases, J shed 10 bases, and the junction held 17 bases outside the gene matches. The CDR3 spans 16 residues. Germline CDR1 SEHNR, CDR2 FQNEAQ (reference sequence). In nucleotides, the CDR3 is TGTGCCAGCAGACGCACAGGGGGATTATCCTCGGGGGAGCAGTTCTTC. Translated: CASRRTGGLSSGEQFF.

The gene calls are TRBV11-2 and TRBJ2-7, with 12 bases aligning to TRBD2. Germline V gives CDR1 SGHAT, CDR2 FQNNGV. Trimming took 1 base from V and 4 from J; bases not matched to a gene: 5. This CDR3 has 16 residues. The CDR3 reads CASSLVSSGRAYEQYF. The CDR3 nucleotides read TGTGCCAGCAGCTTAGTGTCTAGCGGGAGGGCTTACGAGCAGTACTTC.

The chain combines TRBV12-3 or TRBV12-4 with TRBJ2-3; 9 nucleotides agree with TRBD2. The CDR3 extends over 15 amino acids. The J segment lost 2 bases and the V segment lost 6 bases, leaving 6 bases of the junction unmatched. CDR3 sequence (DNA): TGTGCCAGCAGCCTGCAGGGACTAGCCACAGATACGCAGTATTTT. Amino acid sequence: CASSLQGLATDTQYF.

The chain recombines TRBV20-1 with TRBJ2-6, with D unresolved. The V gene lost 1 base and the J gene lost 0 bases, with 16 bases spanning the gap. Germline CDR1 DFQATT, CDR2 SNEGSKA (reference sequence). There are 18 residues in the CDR3. The CDR3: CSARVLAGESSGANVLTF. CDR3 DNA: TGCAGTGCTAGAGTATTGGCAGGCGAGAGCTCTGGGGCCAACGTCCTGACTTTC.

The chain recombines TRBV28 with TRBJ2-5, with 8 bases that match TRBD1. The J call is doubtful: the DNA matches TRBJ2-7 better. Germline lookup yields CDR1 MDHEN and CDR2 SYDVKM. The CDR3 length is 15 residues. In nucleotides, the CDR3 is TGTGCCAGCAGTAGCATCAAACAGGGGGGCTACGAGCAGTACTTC. As protein: CASSSIKQGGYEQYF.

The chain is built from TRBV3-1 and TRBJ1-6; 12 bases are a match to TRBD1. Germline V CDR1 and CDR2: LGHDT, YNNKEL (reference sequence). This CDR3 spans 17 amino acids. The V gene end was trimmed by 4 bases and the J gene end by 11 bases; junction bases not matched to a gene: 12. CDR3 protein: CASSLGTGGSRRAPLHF. The CDR3 coding sequence is TGTGCCAGCAGCCTGGGGACAGGGGGCTCTCGACGGGCACCCCTCCACTTT.

For this clonotype: One end of the junction is discordant with germline, which a read error may explain. The J gene is TRBJ1-2, the V gene TRBV28; D is possibly TRBD1 (6 bases). Germline V gives CDR1 MDHEN, CDR2 SYDVKM. This CDR3 is 13 amino acids long. The chain's CDR3 is CASGNERGLGYTF. CDR3 in DNA: TGTGCCAGCGGAAATGAACGGGGGCTGGGCTATACCTTC.

V and J are TRBV7-9 and TRBJ2-7, with 9 nucleotides matching TRBD1. The better agreement between TRBJ2-1 and the DNA end casts doubt on the J call. The CDR3 has 15 amino acids. Per the germline V gene, CDR1 is SEHNR and CDR2 is FQNEAQ (reference sequence). CDR3 sequence reads: CASSPKDRGFNEQFF. The CDR3 DNA is TGTGCCAGCAGCCCAAAGGACAGGGGTTTCAATGAGCAGTTCTTC.

This clonotype has a handful of counts. V is TRBV9 and J is TRBJ2-3, with D unresolved. The CDR3 is made up of 16 amino acids. Looked up from germline, CDR1 is SGDLS and CDR2 is YYNGEE. Trimming stripped 3 bases from V and 4 bases from J, with 18 bases between. CDR3 amino acids: CASSGEGPTKADTQYF. The CDR3 coding sequence is TGTGCCAGCAGCGGGGAAGGACCGACCAAAGCAGATACGCAGTATTTT.